The 16 T cell receptor beta chains listed next were all sequenced from one sample in a study of regulatory T cells in long-lasting Graves disease. The time point was: newly diagnosed GD, antithyroid drugs for less than 3 months. PBMC-derived RNA was used for the TCR library. TCR beta libraries were built with iRepertoire HTBI primers and Arm-PCR of CDR3 regions. Each CDR3 protein is one row after TCRdb ran MiXCR on the multiplex PCR reads. The repertoire holds roughly 510,000 distinct CDR3 sequences, with roughly 16% as singletons. The data also belong to a second study, concerning T cells in Graves' hyperthyroidism and ophthalmopathy.

This material consisted of peripheral blood mononuclear cells (PBMCs), taken at new diagnosis, from a patient treated with antithyroid drugs. The receptors were sampled from a man between 18 and 35 years old with Graves disease.

This clonotype was observed a few times. This may be a read error: a much more frequent sequence differs by one nucleotide. The chain has TRBV29-1 and TRBJ1-1; no definite D call. This CDR3 contains 11 residues. Germline V gene sequence: CDR1 SQVTM, CDR2 ANQGSEA. Trimming left V 4 bases short and J 4 bases short, with 7 bases between. The CDR3 reads CSVVWSTEAFF. CDR3 nucleotide sequence: TGCAGCGTTGTCTGGAGCACTGAAGCTTTCTTT.

The chain carries TRBV9 and TRBJ2-7, with TRBD2 matching 12 bases. TRBJ2-1 explains the end of the DNA better; the J call may be wrong. CDR1 and CDR2 (germline): SGDLS, YYNGEE. The CDR3 covers 15 residues. CDR3 sequence (DNA): TGTGCCAGCAGCTTAGGGACTAGCGGGCCCAATGAGCAGTTCTTC. Amino acids: CASSLGTSGPNEQFF.

This clonotype was counted a few times. The chain recombines TRBV19 with TRBJ2-7; weak D call: TRBD1 (6 bases). The CDR3 covers 13 residues. V was shortened by 3 bases and J by 3 bases, with 9 bases between the two germline ends. The germline V gene encodes CDR1 LNHDA and CDR2 SQIVND (reference sequence). The CDR3, as DNA: TGTGCCAGTAGTATCGTGGACAGCTACGAGCAGTACTTC. Translation: CASSIVDSYEQYF.

This clonotype was seen only once. This chain connects TRBV14 to TRBJ2-7; perhaps TRBD2 as D (5 bases). CDR1 SGHDN and CDR2 FVKESK come from the germline V gene. Trimming cost V 4 bases and J 1 base, with 17 bases left between them. CDR3 length equals 16 residues. CDR3 loop: CASSPEGVLASYEQYF. DNA for the CDR3: TGTGCCAGCAGCCCAGAGGGAGTCCTCGCATCCTACGAGCAGTACTTC.

CDR3 amino acids: CASSQTDITAFF. DNA for the CDR3: TGTGCCAGCAGCCAGACAGACATAACGGCTTTCTTT. The chain has TRBV14 and TRBJ1-1, with D possibly being TRBD1 (5 bases). The CDR3 covers 12 residues. V shed 3 bases and J shed 11 bases, with 13 bases lying between them. CDR1 is SGHDN and CDR2 is FVKESK in the germline V gene. The full variable domain, in which reference TRBV14 and TRBJ1-1 provide the parts outside the CDR3, is EAGVTQFPSHSVIEKGQTVTLRCDPISGHDNLYWYRRVMGKEIKFLLHFVKESKQDESGMPNNRFLAERTGGTYSTLKVQPAELEDSGVYFCASSQTDITAFFGQGTRLTVV.

This chain uses TRBV28 with TRBJ2-7; the D gene is possibly TRBD1 (6 bases). The V end lost 0 bases, the J end lost 3 bases, and 9 bases lay between the germline ends. This CDR3 is built from 14 residues. Germline lookup yields CDR1 MDHEN and CDR2 SYDVKM. The DNA for the CDR3 is TGTGCCAGCAGTTTATGGGGGGCGGGCTACGAGCAGTACTTC. Encoded protein: CASSLWGAGYEQYF.

This chain joins TRBV7-2 and TRBJ2-1; TRBD2 agrees at 11 bases. Trimming cost V 4 bases and J 7 bases; bases outside gene matches: 12. Germline values: CDR1 SGHTA, CDR2 FQGNSA. This CDR3 has 17 residues. This CDR3 reads CASSSFVAGGPRNEQFF. The CDR3 DNA reads as TGTGCCAGCAGCTCCTTCGTAGCGGGAGGGCCCCGGAATGAGCAGTTCTTC.

The table lists this clonotype with a few counts. The V call is TRBV7-8, the J call TRBJ1-2; D uncertain. The germline V gene encodes CDR1 SGHVS and CDR2 FQNEAQ. Trimming took 4 bases from V and 0 from J, leaving 15 bases between them. This CDR3 is built from 16 residues. The CDR3 bases are TGTGCCAGCAGCTCGCCACGGGCACACACTAACTATGGCTACACCTTC. Amino acid sequence: CASSSPRAHTNYGYTF.

Remarks on this clonotype: Given a much more abundant clone one base away, this may be a read error. The CDR3 end shows no conserved phenylalanine or tryptophan, and so a read error is likely. V is TRBV29-1 and J is TRBJ2-7, with D hard to call. CDR3 size: 12 residues. V was pared by 6 bases and J by 2 bases, with 11 bases between. Per germline, CDR1 SQVTM and CDR2 ANQGSEA. CDR3 sequence reads: CSVDNRTYEQYL. The CDR3 DNA reads as TGCAGCGTAGATAACCGGACCTACGAGCAGTACCTC.

This clonotype showed up many times. The genes are TRBV5-1 and TRBJ2-1; 11 positions agree with TRBD1. CDR1 is SGHRS, CDR2 YFSETQ, per germline. This CDR3 contains 14 residues. Trimming cost V 4 bases and J 9 bases; bases outside gene matches: 6. The CDR3 sequence is CASSTGTGGGEQFF. CDR3 DNA: TGCGCCAGCAGCACCGGGACAGGGGGGGGTGAGCAGTTCTTC.

The rearrangement uses TRBV28 and TRBJ2-2; TRBD2 matches 15 bases. V shed 3 bases and J 5 bases; nucleotides not matched to a gene: 4. Germline loops: CDR1 MDHEN, CDR2 SYDVKM. The CDR3 is 17 amino acids. The CDR3 sequence is CASSLEGLAGGTGELFF. CDR3 bases: TGTGCCAGCAGTTTGGAGGGACTAGCGGGAGGAACCGGGGAGCTGTTTTTT.

CDR3 DNA: TGTGCCAGCAGCTACGGACAGGGGGGAAACATTCAGTACTTC. This gives the protein CASSYGQGGNIQYF. This chain connects TRBV11-2 to TRBJ2-4, with 10 bases aligning to TRBD1. The CDR3 loop spans 14 amino acids. V lost 4 bases and J lost 6; bases outside the gene matches: 3. CDR1 is SGHAT and CDR2 is FQNNGV in the germline V gene.

This clonotype showed up just a few times. The CDR3 sequence: CASSLEQGLGEKLFF. The CDR3 nucleotides are TGTGCCAGCAGCTTGGAGCAGGGCCTGGGTGAAAAACTGTTTTTT. This chain connects TRBV5-5 to TRBJ1-4, with TRBD1 as a possible D gene (5 bases). The CDR3 is made up of 15 amino acids. Deletions cut 0 bases from V and 7 bases from J, with 13 bases between. Germline V gene lookup returns CDR1 SGHKS and CDR2 YYEKEE (reference sequence).

The chain employs TRBV7-9 and TRBJ2-7, with D possibly TRBD1 on 6 matching bases. The CDR3 has 17 residues. Trimming removed 1 base at V and 5 bases at J, with 21 bases between. The germline CDR1 and CDR2 sequences are SEHNR and FQNEAQ (reference sequence). The CDR3 bases are TGTGCCAGCAGCTTAGTCTCATCGCCGGGCAGGGGTAACGAGCAGTACTTC. Translation gives CASSLVSSPGRGNEQYF.

This clonotype has ten or more counts. The rearrangement joins TRBV7-8 to TRBJ1-1; perhaps TRBD1 as D (5 bases). Germline V CDR1 and CDR2: SGHVS, FQNEAQ. The germline V and J ends were trimmed by 5 bases and 4 bases, with 11 bases remaining between them. There are 13 residues in the CDR3. Written as DNA, the CDR3 is TGTGCCAGCAGCGGCAGGGTTAGCACTGAAGCTTTCTTT. Amino acid sequence: CASSGRVSTEAFF.

The chain recombines TRBV5-5 with TRBJ2-2, with 8 positions matching TRBD1. Germline lookup yields CDR1 SGHKS and CDR2 YYEKEE (reference sequence). The length of the CDR3 is 17 residues. The junction had 12 bases not matched to a gene; V was cut back by 4 bases and J by 4 bases. The CDR3 loop reads CASSLPRDRTFTGELFF. The CDR3 DNA reads TGTGCCAGCAGCCTACCCCGGGACAGGACCTTCACCGGGGAGCTGTTTTTT.